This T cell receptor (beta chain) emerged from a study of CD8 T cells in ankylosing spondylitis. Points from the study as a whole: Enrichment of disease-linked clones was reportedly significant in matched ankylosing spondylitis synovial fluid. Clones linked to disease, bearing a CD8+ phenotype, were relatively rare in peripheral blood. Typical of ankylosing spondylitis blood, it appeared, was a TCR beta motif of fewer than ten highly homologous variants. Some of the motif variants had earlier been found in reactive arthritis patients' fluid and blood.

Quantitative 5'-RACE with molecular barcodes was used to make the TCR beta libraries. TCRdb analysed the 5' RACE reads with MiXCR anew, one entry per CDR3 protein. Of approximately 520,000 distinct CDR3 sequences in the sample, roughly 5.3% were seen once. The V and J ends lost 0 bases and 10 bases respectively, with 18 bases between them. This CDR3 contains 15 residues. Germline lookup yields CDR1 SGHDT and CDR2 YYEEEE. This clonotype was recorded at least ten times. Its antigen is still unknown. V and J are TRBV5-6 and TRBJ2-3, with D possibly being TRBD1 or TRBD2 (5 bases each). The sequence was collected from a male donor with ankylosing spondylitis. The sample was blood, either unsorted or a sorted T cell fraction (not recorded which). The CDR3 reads CASSLAGTLRRAQYF. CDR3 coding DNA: TGTGCCAGCAGCTTGGCAGGGACCCTGCGCCGTGCGCAGTATTTT.